One sample yielded the 25 T cell receptor beta chains listed below, sequenced in a study of cytomegalovirus exposure and HLA in healthy donors. Assay: immunoSEQ multiplex PCR; the TCRdb copy retains only in-frame clones and omits some. Here the sample spans hundreds of thousands of clones, approximately 83% being singletons. The sample comprised PBMCs. The receptors derive from a woman between 25 and 40 years old in good health and CMV-seropositive.

The gene calls are TRBV5-4 and TRBJ2-4, with 8 nucleotides matching TRBD1. Per germline, CDR1 SGHNT and CDR2 YYREEE (reference sequence). This CDR3 is built from 15 residues. The ends lost 6 bases at V and 1 base at J; junction bases unmatched: 6. CDR3 loop: CASTAQGAAKNIQYF. CDR3 nucleotides: TGTGCCAGCACCGCTCAGGGGGCGGCCAAAAACATTCAGTACTTC.

The chain carries TRBV5-1 and TRBJ2-7; a possible D gene is TRBD1 (6 bases). Per germline, CDR1 SGHRS and CDR2 YFSETQ. V lost 4 bases, J lost 4 bases, and 15 bases lay in between. This CDR3 comprises 14 residues. The CDR3 spells CASSQQGSRYEQYF. The CDR3, as DNA: TGCGCCAGCAGCCAACAGGGATCTAGGTACGAGCAGTACTTC.

The chain carries TRBV9 and TRBJ2-1; 8 bases are shared with TRBD2. The junction had 5 bases not matched to a gene; V was cut back by 3 bases and J by 0 bases. CDR1 and CDR2 (germline): SGDLS, YYNGEE. CDR3 length: 16 amino acids. The DNA of the CDR3 is TGTGCCAGCAGCGAGACTAGCGCGAGCTCCTACAATGAGCAGTTCTTC. It translates to CASSETSASSYNEQFF.

The V gene is TRBV29-1, the J gene TRBJ2-1; perhaps TRBD1 as D (5 bases). The CDR3 contains 13 residues. Looked up from germline, CDR1 is SQVTM and CDR2 is ANQGSEA. V was shortened by 4 bases and J by 2 bases, with 9 bases between the two germline ends. For the CDR3, the DNA is TGCAGCGTTGTAAAGGGGCCCTACAATGAGCAGTTCTTC. It codes for CSVVKGPYNEQFF.

The sample holds a few counts of this clone. Here the CDR3 reads CAWRGLAGIKETQYF. CDR3 nucleotide sequence: TGTGCCTGGAGGGGACTAGCGGGTATTAAAGAGACCCAGTACTTC. The rearrangement uses TRBV30 and TRBJ2-5; 12 bases fit TRBD2. After removal of 3 bases from V and 3 bases from J, the junction contained 5 bases not matched to a gene. Germline-derived CDR1 and CDR2 are GTSNPN and SVGIG (reference sequence). The CDR3 is 15 amino acids.

The chain joins TRBV5-1 to TRBJ2-7; perhaps TRBD1 as D (5 bases). The V end was cut by 3 bases, the J end by 4 bases, with 14 bases between. This CDR3 region has 14 residues. Looked up from germline, CDR1 is SGHRS and CDR2 is YFSETQ. CDR3 DNA sequence: TGCGCCAGCAGCTCCCAAAGGGGATTATACGAGCAGTACTTC. It translates to CASSSQRGLYEQYF.

The genes are TRBV6-1 and TRBJ1-2; tentative D call: TRBD1 (6 bases). Trimming stripped 0 bases from V and 8 bases from J, with 13 bases between. Germline assignment: CDR1 MNHNS and CDR2 SASEGT. This CDR3 region has 14 residues. Here the CDR3 DNA reads TGTGCCAGCAGTGAAGCGTACAGGGTGGGAGGCTACACCTTC. It is translated as CASSEAYRVGGYTF.

The rearrangement joins TRBV18 to TRBJ2-7; D is possibly TRBD2 (6 bases). V lost 2 bases to trimming and J lost 0 bases, with 11 bases between them. This CDR3 comprises 15 residues. The germline V gene has CDR1 KGHSH and CDR2 LQKENI. The CDR3 coding sequence is TGTGCCAGCTCACCAGCCACGGGGGACTCCTACGAGCAGTACTTC. Amino acid sequence: CASSPATGDSYEQYF. Drawing the rest from reference TRBV18 and TRBJ2-7, the complete variable domain is NAGVMQNPRHLVRRRGQEARLRCSPMKGHSHVYWYRQLPEEGLKFMVYLQKENIIDESGMPKERFSAEFPKEGPSILRIQQVVRGDSAAYFCASSPATGDSYEQYFGPGTRLTVT.

J is TRBJ2-1 and V is TRBV5-3; D not resolved. TRBV5-3 is an ORF, and what it does is uncertain. The CDR3 contains 15 residues. V was trimmed by 1 base and J by 7 bases, leaving 15 bases between them. As DNA, the CDR3 is TGTGCCAGAAGCTTGCCGGCGGCGACCGGGAATGAGCAGTTCTTC. This translates into CARSLPAATGNEQFF.

V gene TRBV7-2 combines with J gene TRBJ1-2; 8 positions agree with TRBD1. V was clipped by 2 bases and J by 4 bases; unmatched bases: 0. The CDR3 is 13 amino acids. Germline V gene sequence: CDR1 SGHTA, CDR2 FQGNSA. This CDR3 reads CASSLQGAYGYTF. The DNA for the CDR3 is TGTGCCAGCAGCTTACAGGGGGCCTATGGCTACACCTTC.

The CDR3 is CAWSGGIEQFF. Here the CDR3 DNA reads TGTGCCTGGAGTGGCGGGATTGAGCAGTTCTTC. The rearrangement uses TRBV30 and TRBJ2-1, with TRBD2 as a possible D gene (6 bases). The length of the CDR3 is 11 residues. Germline V gives CDR1 GTSNPN, CDR2 SVGIG (reference sequence). Trimming shortened V by 1 base and J by 9 bases, and 7 bases separated the two germline ends. The variable domain in full, with the rest retrieved from reference TRBV30 and TRBJ2-1, is SQTIHQWPATLVQPVGSPLSLECTVEGTSNPNLYWYRQAAGRGLQLLFYSVGIGQISSEVPQNLSASRPQDRQFILSSKKLLLSDSGFYLCAWSGGIEQFFGPGTRLTVL.

About this clone: This may arise from a read error, as a much more abundant clone is one base away. The chain has TRBV6-6 and TRBJ1-1; D may be TRBD1 (5 bases). Germline CDR1 and CDR2: MNHNY and SVGAGI (reference sequence). Deletions cut 4 bases from V and 3 bases from J, with 9 bases between. This CDR3 comprises 13 residues. The DNA for the CDR3 is TGTGCCAGCAGTTTAGTCAGGGACACTGAAGCTTTCTTT. This gives the protein CASSLVRDTEAFF.

The chain joins TRBV30 to TRBJ2-1; 7 bases align to TRBD2. Germline V gives CDR1 GTSNPN, CDR2 SVGIG (reference sequence). The V gene end was trimmed by 4 bases and the J gene end by 6 bases; junction bases not matched to a gene: 15. The CDR3 contains 16 residues. CDR3 coding DNA: TGTGCCTGGAACCAGCCTCTGACTAGCAAGGGCAATGAGCAGTTCTTC. It specifies CAWNQPLTSKGNEQFF. Together with reference TRBV30 and TRBJ2-1, the CDR3 gives the full variable domain: SQTIHQWPATLVQPVGSPLSLECTVEGTSNPNLYWYRQAAGRGLQLLFYSVGIGQISSEVPQNLSASRPQDRQFILSSKKLLLSDSGFYLCAWNQPLTSKGNEQFFGPGTRLTVL.

This clone was found many times. V and J are TRBV30 and TRBJ2-3; TRBD2 might be the D (5 bases). Germline CDR1 GTSNPN, CDR2 SVGIG (reference sequence). The CDR3 totals 16 residues. The V gene lost 5 bases and the J gene lost 5 bases, with 23 bases spanning the gap. The DNA for the CDR3 is TGTGCCTGGCGACGACTAAGGATGGGATTAGGAGATACGCAGTATTTT. Translation gives CAWRRLRMGLGDTQYF.

The V gene is TRBV19, the J gene TRBJ2-1; 11 nucleotides align to TRBD2. V lost 3 bases, J lost 4 bases, and 11 bases stayed unmatched. The germline V gene has CDR1 LNHDA and CDR2 SQIVND (reference sequence). CDR3 length: 18 residues. The CDR3 region is CASSIIGPGLADYNEQFF. CDR3 DNA: TGTGCCAGTAGTATTATAGGCCCGGGACTAGCGGATTACAATGAGCAGTTCTTC.

This chain connects TRBV27 to TRBJ1-4; D is undetermined. Trimming removed 1 base at V and 5 bases at J, with 14 bases between. Germline CDR1 reads MNHEY; CDR2 reads SMNVEV (reference sequence). The CDR3 is made up of 16 amino acids. The CDR3 spells CASSLWGFEGNEKLFF. The CDR3 DNA reads as TGTGCCAGCAGTTTATGGGGATTCGAGGGAAATGAAAAACTGTTTTTT.

The rearrangement joins TRBV15 to TRBJ2-5; perhaps TRBD2 as D (5 bases). The germline V gene encodes CDR1 LNHNV and CDR2 YYDKDF (reference sequence). V gave up 1 base and J gave up 5 bases, with 11 bases separating them. The CDR3 runs 14 residues. The CDR3 sequence is CATSRGGTGETQYF. Written as DNA, the CDR3 is TGTGCCACCAGCAGAGGCGGAACGGGGGAGACCCAGTACTTC.

The gene calls are TRBV5-5 and TRBJ2-1; D may be TRBD2 (7 bases). Germline CDR1 SGHKS, CDR2 YYEKEE (reference sequence). The CDR3 covers 15 residues. V was trimmed by 0 bases and J by 5 bases, leaving 12 bases between them. CDR3: CASSLERGGDNEQFF. In DNA form, the CDR3 reads TGTGCCAGCAGCTTGGAGCGCGGGGGCGACAATGAGCAGTTCTTC.

This clone was picked up one time. V is TRBV5-1 and J is TRBJ2-1; tentatively, D is TRBD1 (5 bases). CDR3 length: 17 amino acids. Germline CDR1 reads SGHRS; CDR2 reads YFSETQ. V was cut by 4 bases and J by 5 bases, with 22 bases left in between. The CDR3 DNA sequence: TGCGCCAGCAGCCAAGGGGTAGCCATCCCAAAGGACAATGAGCAGTTCTTC. Amino acids: CASSQGVAIPKDNEQFF.

This clone was detected only a few times. The chain has TRBV19 and TRBJ1-2, with D perhaps TRBD1 (5 bases). The CDR3 has 16 amino acids. The germline CDR1 and CDR2 sequences are LNHDA and SQIVND (reference sequence). V lost 7 bases, J lost 3 bases, and 21 bases lay in between. CDR3 nucleotide sequence: TGTGCCAGTACTCCCCTCGCGGGGGGAGAAGACTATGGCTACACCTTC. Protein sequence: CASTPLAGGEDYGYTF. Together with reference TRBV19 and TRBJ1-2, the CDR3 gives the full variable domain: DGGITQSPKYLFRKEGQNVTLSCEQNLNHDAMYWYRQDPGQGLRLIYYSQIVNDFQKGDIAEGYSVSREKKESFPLTVTSAQKNPTAFYLCASTPLAGGEDYGYTFGSGTRLTVV.

The chain is built from TRBV5-1 and TRBJ1-1; 9 nucleotides line up with TRBD1. CDR3 length: 13 residues. With 5 bases clipped from V and 6 bases from J, the junction kept 5 bases outside the gene matches. Germline CDR1 is SGHRS and CDR2 is YFSETQ. CDR3 nucleotide sequence: TGCGCCAGCAGGATGGGACAGGGCGCTGAAGCTTTCTTT. As protein: CASRMGQGAEAFF.

This clone came up once. The rearrangement links TRBV18 to TRBJ1-5; D ambiguous. V gave up 3 bases and J gave up 13 bases, with 16 bases separating them. The CDR3 is made up of 13 amino acids. The germline V gene encodes CDR1 KGHSH and CDR2 LQKENI. DNA for the CDR3: TGTGCCAGCTCACCCTCGGGTCTACCCCTTCAGCATTTT. This gives the protein CASSPSGLPLQHF.

The genes are TRBV27 and TRBJ2-2; 8 bases align to TRBD1. The CDR3 is made up of 15 amino acids. CDR1 is MNHEY and CDR2 is SMNVEV in the germline V gene (reference sequence). Trimming removed 5 bases from V and 0 bases from J; junction bases left unmatched: 2. CDR3 DNA: TGTGCCAGCAGTACGACAGGGGCGAACACCGGGGAGCTGTTTTTT. Translation gives CASSTTGANTGELFF.

The CDR3 spells CASSNTGGRNEQYF. The CDR3 DNA reads TGTGCCAGCAGTAATACAGGGGGCCGGAACGAGCAGTACTTC. The chain recombines TRBV27 with TRBJ2-7; 9 nucleotides line up with TRBD1. The CDR3 has 14 amino acids. J gave up 5 bases and V 5 bases, and 7 bases lay outside the gene matches. Germline CDR1 is MNHEY and CDR2 is SMNVEV (reference sequence).

The rearrangement joins TRBV27 to TRBJ1-2; D is unresolved. The CDR3 contains 15 residues. Germline V gives CDR1 MNHEY, CDR2 SMNVEV (reference sequence). V lost 4 bases and J 0 bases, leaving 12 bases between the germline ends. The DNA for the CDR3 is TGTGCCAGCAGTTCAGGCCCAGTTACTAACTATGGCTACACCTTC. Protein product: CASSSGPVTNYGYTF.